The clone carrying this T cell receptor beta chain was seen a few times. The sample is drawn from a study of T cell changes during pregnancy in multiple sclerosis. CDR3 length: 12 amino acids. Per germline, CDR1 LNHDA and CDR2 SQIVND (reference sequence). Trimming removed 5 bases from V and 7 bases from J; junction bases left unmatched: 4. Libraries were prepared by immunoSEQ multiplex PCR; TCRdb keeps only in-frame clonotypes and omits some of them. The sample consists of around 20,000 clones, roughly nine tenths of them appearing once. This clonotype was obtained from a female donor in good health, enrolled as a control in a pregnancy study. V is TRBV19 and J is TRBJ1-1; 7 nucleotides line up with TRBD1. This specimen was CD4+ T cells from peripheral blood mononuclear cells, taken in the third trimester of pregnancy. The CDR3 region has the DNA TGTGCCAGTAGTGCGCGACAGGGTGAAGCTTTCTTT. This gives the protein CASSARQGEAFF.